Sequencing of this T cell receptor (beta chain) was carried out in a study of cytomegalovirus exposure and HLA in healthy donors. Study results and limitations: In a later analysis, across HLA loci, associated TCR counts were highest for DRB1, lowest for HLA-C.

This CDR3 contains 13 residues. Unmatched junction bases numbered 6, after V lost 9 bases and J lost 3 bases. CDR1 is LNHDA, CDR2 SQIVND, per germline (reference sequence). The study ran its PCR with 60 Vbeta and 13 Jbeta primers. Method: immunoSEQ multiplex PCR; TCRdb's copy keeps in-frame clones and lacks some. The sample yields 150,000 to 200,000 clones, 62% seen once. A note on this clone: The antigen is not known.

The source is a man aged 40-49 years in good health and CMV-seronegative. J is TRBJ2-5 and V is TRBV19; 8 nucleotides line up with TRBD1. Sequencing was carried out using PBMCs. The CDR3 region is CASSSDREETQYF. CDR3 bases: TGTGCCAGCTCTTCGGACAGGGAAGAGACCCAGTACTTC.